These T cell receptor beta chains were read from a single sample in a study of shared clonotypes between healthy human individuals. Repertoires were generated with immunoSEQ multiplex PCR, while TCRdb's copy carries only in-frame clones and drops some. Of about 2.3 million clones listed, approximately 90% were seen once; the top ten hold 0.3% to 0.4%. Sequencing was carried out using naive CD4+ T cells from PBMCs. The receptors were gathered from a man younger than 35 in good health. Some clones in this sample may be carry-over from other donors' samples. Both conserved end residues are part of each CDR3. The order of the fields is CDR3 length, V gene, J gene, clone size, D gene, CDR3 DNA, CDR3 protein. D genes are given only for firm matches. Clone size is given for some rows only: seen once, a few or many times, or a class if the clone is expanded.

CDR3 length: 13; V gene: TRBV11-2; J gene: TRBJ2-7; clone size: NA; D gene: NA; CDR3 DNA: TGTGCCAGCAGCTTAGCCGCCCAGGACGAGCAGTACTTC; CDR3 protein: CASSLAAQDEQYF
CDR3 length: 15; V gene: TRBV2; J gene: TRBJ1-3; clone size: once; D gene: NA; CDR3 DNA: TGTGCCAGCAGTGCACAGGCCTTCTCTGGAAACACCATATATTTT; CDR3 protein: CASSAQAFSGNTIYF
CDR3 length: 16; V gene: TRBV9; J gene: TRBJ2-2; clone size: NA; D gene: NA; CDR3 DNA: TGTGCCAGCAGCGTAGGAGGCGGGCAGAACACCGGGGAGCTGTTTTTT; CDR3 protein: CASSVGGGQNTGELFF
CDR3 length: 14; V gene: TRBV28; J gene: TRBJ1-1; clone size: NA; D gene: TRBD1; CDR3 DNA: TGTGCCAGCAGTCAAACAGGGGGCTACACTGAAGCTTTCTTT; CDR3 protein: CASSQTGGYTEAFF
CDR3 length: 14; V gene: TRBV7-3; J gene: TRBJ2-7; clone size: NA; D gene: NA; CDR3 DNA: TGTGCCAGCAGCTTAACAGCGGACAACTACGAGCAGTACTTC; CDR3 protein: CASSLTADNYEQYF
CDR3 length: 14; V gene: TRBV18; J gene: TRBJ2-7; clone size: NA; D gene: NA; CDR3 DNA: TGTGCCAGCTCACCACCGGGACTGTCCTACGAGCAGTACTTC; CDR3 protein: CASSPPGLSYEQYF
CDR3 length: 14; V gene: TRBV9; J gene: TRBJ2-3; clone size: NA; D gene: NA; CDR3 DNA: TGTGCCAGCAGCGTAGTCGCCCGCACAGATACGCAGTATTTT; CDR3 protein: CASSVVARTDTQYF
CDR3 length: 15; V gene: TRBV12-2; J gene: TRBJ2-7; clone size: NA; D gene: NA; CDR3 DNA: TGTGCAAGTCGCCACTCTCCGGGACGATACTACGAGCAGTACTTC; CDR3 protein: CASRHSPGRYYEQYF
CDR3 length: 15; V gene: TRBV28; J gene: TRBJ1-5; clone size: once; D gene: NA; CDR3 DNA: TGTGCCAGCAGTAAGGGGGAATATAGCAATCAGCCCCAGCATTTT; CDR3 protein: CASSKGEYSNQPQHF
CDR3 length: 16; V gene: TRBV5-1; J gene: TRBJ1-1; clone size: NA; D gene: NA; CDR3 DNA: TGCGCCAGCAGCTCCTCTTCCGGGATTCTGAACACTGAAGCTTTCTTT; CDR3 protein: CASSSSSGILNTEAFF
CDR3 length: 16; V gene: TRBV4-1; J gene: TRBJ2-7; clone size: NA; D gene: NA; CDR3 DNA: TGCGCCAGCAGCCAAGATTGGGGGAGCTCTGCCTACGAGCAGTACTTC; CDR3 protein: CASSQDWGSSAYEQYF
CDR3 length: 16; V gene: TRBV28; J gene: TRBJ1-4; clone size: NA; D gene: NA; CDR3 DNA: TGTGCCAGCAGGAAACGCTCAGGGCTCGCGAATGAAAAACTGTTTTTT; CDR3 protein: CASRKRSGLANEKLFF
CDR3 length: 13; V gene: TRBV18; J gene: TRBJ2-3; clone size: NA; D gene: NA; CDR3 DNA: TGTGCCAGCTCGCCGGGAGACACAGATACGCAGTATTTT; CDR3 protein: CASSPGDTDTQYF
CDR3 length: 14; V gene: TRBV5-6; J gene: TRBJ1-4; clone size: NA; D gene: NA; CDR3 DNA: TGTGCCAGCAGCGGCAATCGGTGGGGGGAAAAACTGTTTTTT; CDR3 protein: CASSGNRWGEKLFF
CDR3 length: 14; V gene: TRBV6-5; J gene: TRBJ2-7; clone size: NA; D gene: NA; CDR3 DNA: TGTGCCAGCAGCCGGCTCTCGGGGCCCCACGAGCAGTACTTC; CDR3 protein: CASSRLSGPHEQYF
CDR3 length: 16; V gene: TRBV18; J gene: TRBJ2-7; clone size: NA; D gene: TRBD1; CDR3 DNA: TGTGCCAGCTCATCGCTGACCGGGACAGGGGTCTACGAGCAGTACTTC; CDR3 protein: CASSSLTGTGVYEQYF
CDR3 length: 11; V gene: TRBV28; J gene: TRBJ2-7; clone size: NA; D gene: NA; CDR3 DNA: TGTGCCAGCAGTTTAGTGTACGAGCAGTACTTC; CDR3 protein: CASSLVYEQYF
CDR3 length: 15; V gene: TRBV29-1; J gene: TRBJ2-7; clone size: NA; D gene: TRBD1; CDR3 DNA: TGCAGCGTTGAAGGAATCCCGGGACAGGGTTACGAGCAGTACTTC; CDR3 protein: CSVEGIPGQGYEQYF
CDR3 length: 15; V gene: TRBV30; J gene: TRBJ2-2; clone size: few; D gene: TRBD2; CDR3 DNA: TGTGCCTGGAGGGAAACTAGCGGGAGGGTCGGGGAGCTGTTTTTT; CDR3 protein: CAWRETSGRVGELFF
CDR3 length: 14; V gene: TRBV27; J gene: TRBJ2-7; clone size: NA; D gene: TRBD1; CDR3 DNA: TGTGCCAGCACTCCTGGGGACAGGTTTGACGAGCAGTACTTC; CDR3 protein: CASTPGDRFDEQYF
CDR3 length: 14; V gene: TRBV9; J gene: TRBJ1-2; clone size: NA; D gene: NA; CDR3 DNA: TGTGCCAGCAGCGTAGATTGGGGAAACTATGGCTACACCTTC; CDR3 protein: CASSVDWGNYGYTF
CDR3 length: 13; V gene: TRBV5-1; J gene: TRBJ2-3; clone size: NA; D gene: NA; CDR3 DNA: TGCGCCAGCAGCCCGGCGGGGACAGATACGCAGTATTTT; CDR3 protein: CASSPAGTDTQYF
CDR3 length: 11; V gene: TRBV4-2; J gene: TRBJ2-2; clone size: NA; D gene: NA; CDR3 DNA: TGTGCCAGCAGCCAAGAATGGGAGCTGTTTTTT; CDR3 protein: CASSQEWELFF
CDR3 length: 13; V gene: TRBV6-5; J gene: TRBJ1-5; clone size: NA; D gene: NA; CDR3 DNA: TGTGCCAGCAGTTACTCGTTAAATCAGCCCCAGCATTTT; CDR3 protein: CASSYSLNQPQHF
CDR3 length: 14; V gene: TRBV6-5; J gene: TRBJ2-7; clone size: NA; D gene: NA; CDR3 DNA: TGTGCCAGCAGTCCGGCAGAGGCCCCCTACGAGCAGTACTTC; CDR3 protein: CASSPAEAPYEQYF
CDR3 length: 11; V gene: TRBV9; J gene: TRBJ2-1; clone size: NA; D gene: NA; CDR3 DNA: TGTGCCAGCAGCGTGGGGGGTGAGCAGTTCTTC; CDR3 protein: CASSVGGEQFF
CDR3 length: 16; V gene: TRBV11-1; J gene: TRBJ2-7; clone size: NA; D gene: NA; CDR3 DNA: TGTGCCAGCAGCTTAGGGTGGACAACCATGTCCTACGAGCAGTACTTC; CDR3 protein: CASSLGWTTMSYEQYF
CDR3 length: 15; V gene: TRBV5-1; J gene: TRBJ2-1; clone size: once; D gene: NA; CDR3 DNA: TGCGCCAGCAGCTTGGTTCCGACATTTTACAATGAGCAGTTCTTC; CDR3 protein: CASSLVPTFYNEQFF
CDR3 length: 17; V gene: TRBV28; J gene: TRBJ2-7; clone size: NA; D gene: TRBD2; CDR3 DNA: TGTGCCAGCAGTTCCCCCCCGGCTAGCGGGGTAGCCCACGAGCAGTACTTC; CDR3 protein: CASSSPPASGVAHEQYF
CDR3 length: 16; V gene: TRBV5-6; J gene: TRBJ2-1; clone size: once; D gene: NA; CDR3 DNA: TGTGCCAGCAGCCCCCTTGGGGGCAACCCCTACAATGAGCAGTTCTTC; CDR3 protein: CASSPLGGNPYNEQFF
CDR3 length: 18; V gene: TRBV4-2; J gene: TRBJ2-3; clone size: once; D gene: TRBD2; CDR3 DNA: TGTGCCAGCAGCCAACTTTTGGGGACTAGCGGATCGACAGATACGCAGTATTTT; CDR3 protein: CASSQLLGTSGSTDTQYF
CDR3 length: 15; V gene: TRBV5-6; J gene: TRBJ1-2; clone size: NA; D gene: TRBD1; CDR3 DNA: TGTGCCAGCAGCTACACCGCAGGGGGCGCGGGTGGCTACACCTTC; CDR3 protein: CASSYTAGGAGGYTF
CDR3 length: 15; V gene: TRBV5-1; J gene: TRBJ2-7; clone size: NA; D gene: TRBD2; CDR3 DNA: TGCGCCAGCAGCCCCGGGGGCGGGAGGTTGTACGAGCAGTACTTC; CDR3 protein: CASSPGGGRLYEQYF
CDR3 length: 13; V gene: TRBV6-1; J gene: TRBJ1-2; clone size: NA; D gene: NA; CDR3 DNA: TGTGCCAGCAGTGAAGGGGGGTCGTGGGGCTACACCTTC; CDR3 protein: CASSEGGSWGYTF
CDR3 length: 16; V gene: TRBV5-1; J gene: TRBJ2-2; clone size: NA; D gene: TRBD1; CDR3 DNA: TGCGCCAGCAGCGAATCCGGGACAGTGAACACCGGGGAGCTGTTTTTT; CDR3 protein: CASSESGTVNTGELFF
CDR3 length: 15; V gene: TRBV9; J gene: TRBJ2-3; clone size: NA; D gene: TRBD2; CDR3 DNA: TGTGCCAGCAGCGCGGGACTAGCGGGCACAGATACGCAGTATTTT; CDR3 protein: CASSAGLAGTDTQYF